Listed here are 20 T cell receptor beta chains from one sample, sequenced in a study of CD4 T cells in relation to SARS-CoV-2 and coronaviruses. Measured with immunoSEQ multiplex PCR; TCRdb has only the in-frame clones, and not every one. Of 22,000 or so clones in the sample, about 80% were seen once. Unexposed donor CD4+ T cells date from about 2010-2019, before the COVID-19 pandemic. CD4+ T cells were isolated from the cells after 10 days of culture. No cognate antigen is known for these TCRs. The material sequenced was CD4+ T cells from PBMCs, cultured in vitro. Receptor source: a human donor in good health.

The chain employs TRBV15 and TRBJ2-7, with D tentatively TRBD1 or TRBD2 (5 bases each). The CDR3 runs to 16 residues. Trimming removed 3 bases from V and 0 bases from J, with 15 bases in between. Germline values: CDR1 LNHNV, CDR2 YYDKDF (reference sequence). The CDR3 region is CATSREAGARSYEQYF. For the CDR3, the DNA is TGTGCCACCAGCAGGGAAGCCGGGGCCCGCTCCTACGAGCAGTACTTC.

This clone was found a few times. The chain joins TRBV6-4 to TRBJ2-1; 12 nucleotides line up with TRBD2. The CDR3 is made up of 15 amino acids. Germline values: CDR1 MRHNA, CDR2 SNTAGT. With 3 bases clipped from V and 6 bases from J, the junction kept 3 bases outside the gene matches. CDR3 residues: CASSELAGGGNEQFF. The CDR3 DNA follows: TGTGCCAGCAGTGAGCTAGCGGGAGGGGGCAATGAGCAGTTCTTC.

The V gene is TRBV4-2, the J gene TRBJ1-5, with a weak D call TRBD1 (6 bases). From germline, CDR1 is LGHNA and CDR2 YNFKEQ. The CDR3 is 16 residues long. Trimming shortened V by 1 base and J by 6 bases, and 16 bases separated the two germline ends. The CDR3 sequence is CASSQGDTLGGQPQHF. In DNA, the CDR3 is TGTGCCAGCAGCCAAGGGGACACCCTGGGGGGTCAGCCCCAGCATTTT.

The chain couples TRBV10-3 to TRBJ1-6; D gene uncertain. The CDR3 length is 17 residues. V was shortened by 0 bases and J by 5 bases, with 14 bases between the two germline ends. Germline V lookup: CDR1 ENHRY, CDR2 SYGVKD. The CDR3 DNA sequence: TGTGCCATCAGTGAGTCTGGAAGGGATTGGAATAATTCACCCCTCCACTTT. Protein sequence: CAISESGRDWNNSPLHF.

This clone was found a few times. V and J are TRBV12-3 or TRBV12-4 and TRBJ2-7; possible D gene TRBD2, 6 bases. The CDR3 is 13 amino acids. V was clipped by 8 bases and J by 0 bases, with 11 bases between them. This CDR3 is CASCRGSSYEQYF. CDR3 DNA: TGTGCCAGCTGCCGGGGGAGCTCCTACGAGCAGTACTTC.

This CDR3 is CASSSKTRSMTYEQYF. The CDR3 DNA follows: TGTGCCAGCAGTTCCAAGACACGATCGATGACCTACGAGCAGTACTTC. The V call is TRBV27, the J call TRBJ2-7; D is undetermined. V lost 4 bases and J lost 2, with 18 bases in between. The germline gives CDR1 MNHEY, CDR2 SMNVEV (reference sequence). This CDR3 contains 16 residues.

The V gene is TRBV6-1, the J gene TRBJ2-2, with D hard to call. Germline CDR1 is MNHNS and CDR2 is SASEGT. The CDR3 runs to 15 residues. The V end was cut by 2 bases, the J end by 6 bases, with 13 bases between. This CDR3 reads CASSELAALAGELFF. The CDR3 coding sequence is TGTGCCAGCAGTGAACTCGCCGCCCTTGCCGGGGAGCTGTTTTTT.

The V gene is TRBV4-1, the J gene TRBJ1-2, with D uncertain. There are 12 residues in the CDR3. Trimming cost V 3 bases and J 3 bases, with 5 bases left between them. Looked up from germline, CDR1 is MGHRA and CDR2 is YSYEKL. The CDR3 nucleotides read TGCGCCAGCAGCCAGGCAGACTATGGCTACACCTTC. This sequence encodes CASSQADYGYTF.

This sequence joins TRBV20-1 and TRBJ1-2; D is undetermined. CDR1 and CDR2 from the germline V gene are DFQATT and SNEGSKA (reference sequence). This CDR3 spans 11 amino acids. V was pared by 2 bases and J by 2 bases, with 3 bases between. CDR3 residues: CSARQNYGYTF. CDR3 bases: TGCAGTGCTAGACAGAACTATGGCTACACCTTC.

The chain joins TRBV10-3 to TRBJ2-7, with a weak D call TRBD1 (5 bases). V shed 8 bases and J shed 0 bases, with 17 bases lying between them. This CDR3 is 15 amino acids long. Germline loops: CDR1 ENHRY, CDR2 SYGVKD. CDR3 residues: CAIGSPDTSSYEQYF. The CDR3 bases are TGTGCCATCGGTAGTCCGGACACGAGCTCCTACGAGCAGTACTTC.

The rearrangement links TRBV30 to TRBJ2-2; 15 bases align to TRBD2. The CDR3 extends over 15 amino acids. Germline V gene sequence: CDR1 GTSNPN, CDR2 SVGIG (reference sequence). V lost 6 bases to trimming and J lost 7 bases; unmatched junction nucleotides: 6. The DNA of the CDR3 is TGTGCCTGTGCCGGGACTAGCGGGAGGAACGGGGAGCTGTTTTTT. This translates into CACAGTSGRNGELFF.

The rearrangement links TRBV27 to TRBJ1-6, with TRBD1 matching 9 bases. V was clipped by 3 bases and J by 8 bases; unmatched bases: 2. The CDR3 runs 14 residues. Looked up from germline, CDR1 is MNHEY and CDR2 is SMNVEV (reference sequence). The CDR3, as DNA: TGTGCCAGCAGTTTTACAGGGGGCGATTCACCCCTCCACTTT. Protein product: CASSFTGGDSPLHF.

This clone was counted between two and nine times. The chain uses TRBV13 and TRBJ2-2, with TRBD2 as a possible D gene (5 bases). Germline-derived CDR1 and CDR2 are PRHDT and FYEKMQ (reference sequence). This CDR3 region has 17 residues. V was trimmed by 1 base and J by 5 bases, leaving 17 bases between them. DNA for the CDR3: TGTGCCAGCAGCTTAGATGGCCCGAGGGCTGGGACCGGGGAGCTGTTTTTT. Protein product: CASSLDGPRAGTGELFF.

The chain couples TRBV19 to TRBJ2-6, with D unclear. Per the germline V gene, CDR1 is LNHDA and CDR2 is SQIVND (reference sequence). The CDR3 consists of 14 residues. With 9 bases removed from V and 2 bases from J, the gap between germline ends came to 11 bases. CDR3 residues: CASTVLAGANVLTF. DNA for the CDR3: TGTGCCAGCACGGTCTTGGCTGGGGCCAACGTCCTGACTTTC.

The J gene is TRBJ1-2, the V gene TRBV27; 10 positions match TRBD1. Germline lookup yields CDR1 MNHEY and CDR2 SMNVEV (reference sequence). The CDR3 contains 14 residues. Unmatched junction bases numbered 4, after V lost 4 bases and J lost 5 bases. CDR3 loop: CASSWDRGFYGYTF. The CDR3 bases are TGTGCCAGCAGTTGGGACAGGGGCTTTTATGGCTACACCTTC.

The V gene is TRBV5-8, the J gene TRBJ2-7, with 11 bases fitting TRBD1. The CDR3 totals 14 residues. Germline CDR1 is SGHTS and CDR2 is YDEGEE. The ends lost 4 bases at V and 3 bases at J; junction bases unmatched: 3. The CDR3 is CASSPGTGGYEQYF. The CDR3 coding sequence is TGTGCCAGCAGCCCGGGGACAGGGGGCTACGAGCAGTACTTC.

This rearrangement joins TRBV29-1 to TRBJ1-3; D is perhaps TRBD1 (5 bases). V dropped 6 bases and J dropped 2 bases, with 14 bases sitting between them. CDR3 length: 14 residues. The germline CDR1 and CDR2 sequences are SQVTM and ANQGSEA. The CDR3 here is CSVRGTGTGNTIYF. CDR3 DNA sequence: TGCAGCGTGCGAGGGACGGGTACTGGAAACACCATATATTTT.

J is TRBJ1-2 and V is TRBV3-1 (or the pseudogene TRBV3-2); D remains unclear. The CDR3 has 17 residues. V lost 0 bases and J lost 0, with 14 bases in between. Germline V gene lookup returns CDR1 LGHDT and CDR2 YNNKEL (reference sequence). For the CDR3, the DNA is TGTGCCAGCAGCCAAGAATTAGTCGGCCCGACTAACTATGGCTACACCTTC. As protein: CASSQELVGPTNYGYTF.

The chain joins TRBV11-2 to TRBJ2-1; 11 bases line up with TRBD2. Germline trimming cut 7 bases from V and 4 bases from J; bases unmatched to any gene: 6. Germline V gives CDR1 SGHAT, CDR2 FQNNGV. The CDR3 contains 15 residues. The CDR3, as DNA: TGTGCCAGCACTGAACTAGCGGGAGCTTACAATGAGCAGTTCTTC. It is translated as CASTELAGAYNEQFF.

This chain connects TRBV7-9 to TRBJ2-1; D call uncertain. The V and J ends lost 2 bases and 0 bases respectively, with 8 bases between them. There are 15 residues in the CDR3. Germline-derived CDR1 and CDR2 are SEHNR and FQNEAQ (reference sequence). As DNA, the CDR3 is TGTGCCAGCAGCTTAACGAGGAGCTCCTACAATGAGCAGTTCTTC. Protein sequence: CASSLTRSSYNEQFF.